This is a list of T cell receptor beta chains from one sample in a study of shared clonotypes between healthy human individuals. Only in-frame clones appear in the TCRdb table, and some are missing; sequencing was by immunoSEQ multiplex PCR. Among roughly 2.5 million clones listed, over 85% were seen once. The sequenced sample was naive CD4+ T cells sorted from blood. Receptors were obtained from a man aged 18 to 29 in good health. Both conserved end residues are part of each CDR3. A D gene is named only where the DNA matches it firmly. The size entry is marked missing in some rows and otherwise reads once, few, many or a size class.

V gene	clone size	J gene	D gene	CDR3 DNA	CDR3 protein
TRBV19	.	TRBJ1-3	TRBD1	TGTGCCAGTAGTGAACAGGGGTCTGGAAACACCATATATTTT	CASSEQGSGNTIYF
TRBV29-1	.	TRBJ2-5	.	TGCAGCGTTGAGGTACGACAGTTCCAAGAGACCCAGTACTTC	CSVEVRQFQETQYF
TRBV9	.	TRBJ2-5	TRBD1	TGTGCCAGCAGCGAAACCCCAGGGGGTCTAGGGGAGACCCAGTACTTC	CASSETPGGLGETQYF
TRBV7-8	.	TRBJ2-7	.	TGTGCCAGCAGCCCAGGCTACGAGCAGTACTTC	CASSPGYEQYF
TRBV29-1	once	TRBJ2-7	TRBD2	TGCAGCGTTGCCTTGGGACTAGCGGTCGGATACGAGCAGTACTTC	CSVALGLAVGYEQYF
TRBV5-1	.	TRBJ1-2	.	TGCGCCAGCAGCCCCGGCCCAGGGCGGGCCGGTGGCTACACCTTC	CASSPGPGRAGGYTF
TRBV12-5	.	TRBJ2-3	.	TGTGCTAGTGGTCCTGGGCGGAGCGGAGATACGCAGTATTTT	CASGPGRSGDTQYF
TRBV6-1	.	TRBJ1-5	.	TGTGCCAGCAGTGAGCCGTATAGGAACAATCAGCCCCAGCATTTT	CASSEPYRNNQPQHF
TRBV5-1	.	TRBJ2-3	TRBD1	TGCGCCAGCAGCCGGACAGGATACGCAGATACGCAGTATTTT	CASSRTGYADTQYF
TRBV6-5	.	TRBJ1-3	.	TGTGCCAGCAGAACGGCCTCTGGAAACACCATATATTTT	CASRTASGNTIYF
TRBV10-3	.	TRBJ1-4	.	TGTGCCATCAGTGAGTCCAACGCTAATAATGAAAAACTGTTTTTT	CAISESNANNEKLFF
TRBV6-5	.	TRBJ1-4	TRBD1	TGTGCCAGCAGGGACAGGGGAGAAAAACTGTTTTTT	CASRDRGEKLFF
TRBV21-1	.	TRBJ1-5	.	TGTGCCAGCAGCAAAGGCGTCAGGATTTGGGGCAATCAGCCCCAGCATTTT	CASSKGVRIWGNQPQHF
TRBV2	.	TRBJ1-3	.	TGTGCCAGCGGGCGTCTTGGAAACACCATATATTTT	CASGRLGNTIYF
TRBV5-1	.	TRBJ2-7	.	TGCGCCAGCGCGGAGGACGGCGGGTCCTACGAGCAGTACTTC	CASAEDGGSYEQYF
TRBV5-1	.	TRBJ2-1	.	TGCGCCAGCAGCCTGGGGGATCAGGGGCCTCTTGAGCAGTTCTTC	CASSLGDQGPLEQFF
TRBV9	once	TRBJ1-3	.	TGTGCCAGCAGCGCTTACAGGGCCGGTAGGATCGGAAACACCATATATTTT	CASSAYRAGRIGNTIYF
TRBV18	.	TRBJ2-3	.	TGTGCCAGCTCATCAGCCCAATCTAGCACAGATACGCAGTATTTT	CASSSAQSSTDTQYF
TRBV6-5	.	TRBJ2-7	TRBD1	TGTGCCAGCAGTTCCGGGACAGGGACCTACGAGCAGTACTTC	CASSSGTGTYEQYF
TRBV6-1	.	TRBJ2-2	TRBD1	TGTGCCAGCAGTGTACAGGGGGCAGGCGGGGAGCTGTTTTTT	CASSVQGAGGELFF
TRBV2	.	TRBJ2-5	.	TGTGCCAGCAGGGTTGAGAGGGAGACCCAGTACTTC	CASRVERETQYF
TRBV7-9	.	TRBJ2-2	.	TGTGCCAGCAGCTTAATGAGTGCCGGGGAGCTGTTTTTT	CASSLMSAGELFF
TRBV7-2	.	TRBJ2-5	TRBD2	TGTGCCAGCAGCCGGGGGGGAGGGCAAGAGACCCAGTACTTC	CASSRGGGQETQYF
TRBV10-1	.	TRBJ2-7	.	TGCGCCAGCAGTGAATTCGGGGGCTCCTACGAGCAGTACTTC	CASSEFGGSYEQYF
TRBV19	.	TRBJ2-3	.	TGTGCCAGTAGTAAATTGGACCGAGACACAGATACGCAGTATTTT	CASSKLDRDTDTQYF
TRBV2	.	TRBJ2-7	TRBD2	TGTGCCAGCAGTTATTATAGCGGGCCCGCAGGGGAGCAGTACTTC	CASSYYSGPAGEQYF
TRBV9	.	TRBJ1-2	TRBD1	TGTGCCAGCAGCGTAGAGACAGGGCGCCGCGATGGCTACACCTTC	CASSVETGRRDGYTF
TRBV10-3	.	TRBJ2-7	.	TGTGCCATCAGTGAGTCGCTGGGACCGGAGCAGTACTTC	CAISESLGPEQYF
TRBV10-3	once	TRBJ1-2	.	TGTGCCATCAGTGAGGATGGGGGAGGCTATGGCTACACCTTC	CAISEDGGGYGYTF
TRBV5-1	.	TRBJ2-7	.	TGCGCCAGCAGTCTGCTCCATAGGGAGGGGGCCTCCTACGAGCAGTACTTC	CASSLLHREGASYEQYF
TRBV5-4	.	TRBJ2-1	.	TGTGCCAGCAGCCAAGACTACAATGAGCAGTTCTTC	CASSQDYNEQFF
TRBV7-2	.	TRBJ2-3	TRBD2	TGTGCCAGCAGCTCGGGACTAGCGGGGGCAGATACGCAGTATTTT	CASSSGLAGADTQYF
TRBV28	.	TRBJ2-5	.	TGTGCCAGCAGTTTATCCCCTGCTCTAGCAGGAGAGACCCAGTACTTC	CASSLSPALAGETQYF
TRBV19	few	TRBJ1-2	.	TGTGCCAGTAGTGGGAGGAGGGAATATGGCTACACCTTC	CASSGRREYGYTF
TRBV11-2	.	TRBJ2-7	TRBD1	TGTGCCAGCAGCCAAGACAGGGGTCACTACGAGCAGTACTTC	CASSQDRGHYEQYF
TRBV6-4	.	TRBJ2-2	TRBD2	TGTGCCAGCAACCGGGGGGTAACCGGGGAGCTGTTTTTT	CASNRGVTGELFF
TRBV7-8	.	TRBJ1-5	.	TGTGCCAGCAGCTTAATGGCAGGGGACTTCAATCAGCCCCAGCATTTT	CASSLMAGDFNQPQHF
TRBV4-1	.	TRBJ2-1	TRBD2	TGCGCCAGCAGCCAAGTAGTGACGGCGGGGGGGCGATGGGAGTTCTTC	CASSQVVTAGGRWEFF
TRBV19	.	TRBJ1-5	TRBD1	TGTGCCAGTAGTTCCAGGGGGCTAGCGTGGGGGAATCAGCCCCAGCATTTT	CASSSRGLAWGNQPQHF
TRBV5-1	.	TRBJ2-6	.	TGCGCCAGCAGCTTGTTGGTAGGGGAGGGGGCCAACGTCCTGACTTTC	CASSLLVGEGANVLTF
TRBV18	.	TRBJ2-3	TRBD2	TGTGCCAGCTCTTCACAAGCGGGGCTCACAGATACGCAGTATTTT	CASSSQAGLTDTQYF